This is a list of T cell receptor beta chains from one sample in a study of T-cell reconstitution after alpha-beta-depleted transplantation in children. TCRdb re-called the PCR reads with MiXCR, one entry per CDR3 protein. The sample contains 610,000 or so distinct CDR3 sequences, 25% to 30% of which appear only once. Sample: PBMCs, taken before TCRalphabeta/CD19-depleted stem cell transplant. Receptor source: a boy under two years old with Wiskott-Aldrich syndrome, due to receive a stem cell transplant. The CDR3 runs from the conserved cysteine through the conserved F or W. Only part of the rows carry a size: once, few, many, or a class if the clone is expanded.

J gene: TRBJ2-1; clone size: few; V gene: TRBV10-3; CDR3 protein: CAIRDRAYNEQFF
J gene: TRBJ2-1; clone size: few; V gene: TRBV5-1; CDR3 protein: CASSQTGSRVNEQFF
J gene: TRBJ1-1; clone size: few; V gene: TRBV20-1; CDR3 protein: CIASGGARAFF
J gene: TRBJ2-7; clone size: .; V gene: TRBV4-1; CDR3 protein: CASSLSGRATYEQYF
J gene: TRBJ1-3; clone size: .; V gene: TRBV12-3/TRBV12-4; CDR3 protein: CASSLTPGRYGNTIYF
J gene: TRBJ1-1; clone size: .; V gene: TRBV5-1; CDR3 protein: CASSLEVYTEAFF
J gene: TRBJ2-1; clone size: few; V gene: TRBV12-3/TRBV12-4; CDR3 protein: CASIPGTRGNEQFF
J gene: TRBJ2-1; clone size: .; V gene: TRBV10-3; CDR3 protein: CAISPTSGYNEQFF
J gene: TRBJ2-1; clone size: .; V gene: TRBV9; CDR3 protein: CASSLSPLHNEQFF
J gene: TRBJ2-1; clone size: .; V gene: TRBV9; CDR3 protein: CASSPEGTSYNEQFF
J gene: TRBJ1-3; clone size: .; V gene: TRBV7-3; CDR3 protein: CASSLVAAGNTIYF
J gene: TRBJ2-1; clone size: few; V gene: TRBV2; CDR3 protein: CASSVRLTNNEQFF
J gene: TRBJ2-1; clone size: .; V gene: TRBV11-2; CDR3 protein: CASSFTSSDRVTYNEQFF
J gene: TRBJ2-7; clone size: once; V gene: TRBV7-6; CDR3 protein: CASSLAEEGAHEQYF
J gene: TRBJ2-2; clone size: few; V gene: TRBV27; CDR3 protein: CASSLDRGYTGELFF
J gene: TRBJ2-7; clone size: .; V gene: TRBV7-2; CDR3 protein: CASSLARQPTYEQYF
J gene: TRBJ2-2; clone size: few; V gene: TRBV4-1; CDR3 protein: CASSQDWRGWTGELFF
J gene: TRBJ2-1; clone size: few; V gene: TRBV7-9; CDR3 protein: CAEKTSPYNEQFF
J gene: TRBJ1-1; clone size: .; V gene: TRBV4-1; CDR3 protein: CASSPRQGGRVNTEAFF
J gene: TRBJ2-3; clone size: .; V gene: TRBV10-2; CDR3 protein: CASSERTADTQYF
J gene: TRBJ2-4; clone size: .; V gene: TRBV12-3/TRBV12-4; CDR3 protein: CASSFYGAKNIQYF
J gene: TRBJ2-7; clone size: few; V gene: TRBV7-9; CDR3 protein: CASSSLTGGQYEQYF